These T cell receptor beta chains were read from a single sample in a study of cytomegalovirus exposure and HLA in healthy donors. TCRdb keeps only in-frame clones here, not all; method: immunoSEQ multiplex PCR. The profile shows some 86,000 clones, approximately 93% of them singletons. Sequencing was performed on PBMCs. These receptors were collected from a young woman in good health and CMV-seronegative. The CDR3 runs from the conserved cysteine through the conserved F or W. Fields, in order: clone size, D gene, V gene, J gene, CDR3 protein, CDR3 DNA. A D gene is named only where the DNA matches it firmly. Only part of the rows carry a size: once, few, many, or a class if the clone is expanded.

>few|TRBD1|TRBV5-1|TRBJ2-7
CASSYGGQGTHEQYF
TGCGCCAGCAGCTACGGGGGACAGGGGACCCACGAGCAGTACTTC
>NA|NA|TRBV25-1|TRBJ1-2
CASSDGVYGYTF
TGTGCCAGCAGTGACGGGGTCTATGGCTACACCTTC
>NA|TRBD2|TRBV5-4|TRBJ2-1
CASNGGGPNNEQFF
TGTGCCAGCAACGGGGGGGGTCCGAACAATGAGCAGTTCTTC
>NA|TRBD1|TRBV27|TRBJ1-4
CASSLLGTGLKKLFF
TGTGCCAGCAGTTTATTGGGGACAGGGCTGAAAAAACTGTTTTTT
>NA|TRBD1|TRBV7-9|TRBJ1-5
CASSSDRAGGQPQHF
TGTGCCAGCAGCTCCGACAGGGCCGGCGGTCAGCCCCAGCATTTT
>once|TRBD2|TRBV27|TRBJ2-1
CASSLGLAGVLAYNEQFF
TGTGCCAGCAGTTTAGGACTAGCGGGAGTATTAGCCTACAATGAGCAGTTCTTC
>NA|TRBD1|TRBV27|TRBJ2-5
CASSSPPGGSQYF
TGTGCCAGCAGTTCCCCGCCAGGGGGAAGCCAGTACTTC
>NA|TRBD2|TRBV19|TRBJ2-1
CASKWRRTSGREGGEQFF
TGTGCCAGTAAATGGAGGAGGACTAGCGGGAGGGAGGGCGGCGAGCAGTTCTTC
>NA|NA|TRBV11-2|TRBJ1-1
CASSLDIRNTEAFF
TGTGCCAGCAGCTTAGACATCAGGAACACTGAAGCTTTCTTT
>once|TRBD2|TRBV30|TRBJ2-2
CAWSARGGNTGELFF
TGTGCCTGGAGTGCGCGGGGGGGGAACACCGGGGAGCTGTTTTTT
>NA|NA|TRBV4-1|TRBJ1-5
CASREETLIGPQHF
TGCGCCAGCAGAGAGGAAACACTCATCGGGCCCCAGCATTTT
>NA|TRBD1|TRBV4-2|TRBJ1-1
CASSLRDRAVRPLIGEAFF
TGTGCCAGCAGCCTCCGGGACAGGGCGGTAAGGCCTTTGATAGGTGAAGCTTTCTTT
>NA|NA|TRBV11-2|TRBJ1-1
CASSLVNTGSTEAFF
TGTGCCAGCAGCTTAGTTAATACAGGGAGTACTGAAGCTTTCTTT
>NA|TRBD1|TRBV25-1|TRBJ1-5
CASRRDRGGNQPQHF
TGTGCCAGCAGACGGGACAGGGGTGGCAATCAGCCCCAGCATTTT
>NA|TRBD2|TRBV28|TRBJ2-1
CASSLGGSSYNEQFF
TGTGCCAGCAGTTTGGGAGGGAGCTCCTACAATGAGCAGTTCTTC
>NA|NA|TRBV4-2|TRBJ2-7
CASSQDGGPTSYEQYF
TGTGCCAGCAGCCAAGACGGGGGGCCTACGTCCTACGAGCAGTACTTC
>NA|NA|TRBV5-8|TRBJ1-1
CASSPQGRVRGSLAFF
TGTGCCAGCAGCCCTCAGGGCAGAGTCCGGGGGTCTCTGGCTTTCTTT
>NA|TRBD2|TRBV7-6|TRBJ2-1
CASSPTSASYNEQFF
TGTGCCAGCAGTCCAACTAGCGCCTCCTACAATGAGCAGTTCTTC
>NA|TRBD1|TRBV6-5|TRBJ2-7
CASSSPPQGYEQYF
TGTGCCAGCAGTTCCCCCCCACAGGGGTACGAGCAGTACTTC
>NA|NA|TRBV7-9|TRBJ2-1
CASSLAGVNEQFF
TGTGCCAGCAGCTTAGCAGGGGTCAATGAGCAGTTCTTC
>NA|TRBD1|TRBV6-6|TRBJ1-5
CASRGTGGGGNQPQHF
TGTGCCAGCAGAGGGACAGGGGGCGGGGGCAATCAGCCCCAGCATTTT
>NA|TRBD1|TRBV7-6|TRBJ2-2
CASSPRTGGNTGELFF
TGTGCCAGCAGCCCCAGGACAGGGGGGAACACCGGGGAGCTGTTTTTT
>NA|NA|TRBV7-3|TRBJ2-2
CASSLRAGLNTGELFF
TGTGCCAGCAGCTTAAGGGCCGGACTGAACACCGGGGAGCTGTTTTTT
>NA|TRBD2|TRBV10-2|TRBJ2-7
CASSSGLAGPYEQYF
TGCGCCAGCAGTTCCGGACTAGCGGGACCCTACGAGCAGTACTTC
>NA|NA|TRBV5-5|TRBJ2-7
CASSLNLGHYEQYF
TGTGCCAGCAGCTTGAATCTGGGCCACTACGAGCAGTACTTC
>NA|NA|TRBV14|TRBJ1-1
CASSHGWVAFF
TGTGCCAGCAGCCACGGGTGGGTAGCTTTCTTT